The text below deals with one T cell receptor beta chain. This specimen comes from a study of control samples from healthy donors and cancer patients. Germline V gene data show CDR1 as SGHDT and CDR2 as YYEEEE. Deletions cut 0 bases from V and 3 bases from J, with 9 bases between. The CDR3 loop spans 14 amino acids. Using immunoSEQ multiplex PCR, the repertoire was profiled, and TCRdb retains in-frame clones only, with some absent. In the table there are about 140,000 clones, 91% of which are singletons. This sequence originates from a man aged 18 to 29 in good health. The rearrangement links TRBV5-6 to TRBJ1-1; a weak D match, TRBD1 (6 bases). The specimen sequenced was blood. DNA for the CDR3: TGTGCCAGCAGCTTGGACCAGGGGTACACTGAAGCTTTCTTT. Translating gives CASSLDQGYTEAFF.